One and the same sample provided the 8 T cell receptor beta chains below, sequenced in a study of control samples from healthy donors and cancer patients. Produced via immunoSEQ multiplex PCR; TCRdb's table is partial and in-frame only. The sample holds over 85,000 clones, about 89% seen once. Sequencing input: PBMCs. The source is a woman in her 50s with colorectal cancer.

The chain links TRBV19 to TRBJ1-1, with D perhaps matching TRBD1 (5 bases). The germline V and J ends were trimmed by 5 bases and 7 bases, with 17 bases remaining between them. The V gene's germline CDR1 is LNHDA and CDR2 SQIVND (reference sequence). CDR3 length: 14 amino acids. This chain's CDR3 is CASSSFNRGVEAFF. As DNA, the CDR3 is TGTGCCAGTAGTTCTTTCAACCGGGGGGTTGAAGCTTTCTTT.

The V call is TRBV29-1, the J call TRBJ1-1; perhaps TRBD1 as D (5 bases). CDR1 is SQVTM, CDR2 ANQGSEA, per germline. The ends were cut back, 5 bases at V and 3 bases at J, with 13 bases in the middle. The CDR3 runs to 13 residues. CDR3 loop: CSVIRVEDTEAFF. The CDR3 coding sequence is TGCAGCGTTATCAGGGTTGAGGACACTGAAGCTTTCTTT. Full variable domain (outside the CDR3, taken from reference TRBV29-1 and TRBJ1-1): SAVISQKPSRDICQRGTSLTIQCQVDSQVTMMFWYRQQPGQSLTLIATANQGSEATYESGFVIDKFPISRPNLTFSTLTVSNMSPEDSSIYLCSVIRVEDTEAFFGQGTRLTVV.

The V call is TRBV7-9, the J call TRBJ2-4; 10 bases map to TRBD2. Unmatched junction bases numbered 4, after V lost 2 bases and J lost 3 bases. The CDR3 runs to 16 residues. CDR1 and CDR2 from the germline V gene are SEHNR and FQNEAQ (reference sequence). The CDR3 region is CASSLMSSGGKNIQYF. Written as DNA, the CDR3 is TGTGCCAGCAGCTTAATGTCTAGCGGGGGCAAAAACATTCAGTACTTC.

The rearrangement uses TRBV29-1 and TRBJ1-4, with 8 bases identical to TRBD1. The germline V gene encodes CDR1 SQVTM and CDR2 ANQGSEA. J was trimmed by 2 bases and V by 7 bases; bases with no gene match: 3. There are 13 residues in the CDR3. The CDR3 sequence is CSGRQGTNEKLFF. CDR3 DNA: TGCAGCGGCCGACAGGGGACTAATGAAAAACTGTTTTTT.

This chain uses TRBV5-5 with TRBJ2-7; either TRBD1 or TRBD2 may fit D (5 bases each). V shed 2 bases and J shed 1 base, with 10 bases lying between them. The CDR3 contains 14 residues. Germline assignment: CDR1 SGHKS and CDR2 YYEKEE (reference sequence). For the CDR3, the DNA is TGTGCCAGCAGCTTCCGGGACCAGTCCTACGAGCAGTACGTC. Its translation: CASSFRDQSYEQYV.

The gene calls are TRBV10-2 and TRBJ2-3, with TRBD2 identical over 9 bases. The J segment lost 6 bases and the V segment lost 6 bases, leaving 4 bases of the junction unmatched. Per germline, CDR1 WSHSY and CDR2 SAAADI. The CDR3 is made up of 13 amino acids. This chain's CDR3 is CASRGSGGDTQYF. The CDR3 nucleotides are TGCGCCAGCAGGGGCAGCGGGGGGGATACGCAGTATTTT.

The V call is TRBV24-1, the J call TRBJ2-2; no clear D gene. CDR1 and CDR2 from the germline V gene are KGHDR and SFDVKD. This CDR3 has 15 residues. The ends were cut back, 9 bases at V and 0 bases at J, with 13 bases in the middle. This CDR3 reads CATARSSPNTGELFF. Written as DNA, the CDR3 is TGTGCCACCGCCAGGTCCAGCCCGAACACCGGGGAGCTGTTTTTT.

CDR3: CASSLEGSQPQHF. CDR3 nucleotides: TGTGCCAGCAGCCTAGAGGGGAGTCAGCCCCAGCATTTT. J is TRBJ1-5 and V is TRBV9; D possibly corresponds to TRBD1 (5 bases). CDR3 length equals 13 residues. Trimming removed 4 bases at V and 6 bases at J, with 11 bases between. Germline CDR1 is SGDLS and CDR2 is YYNGEE. Full variable domain (rest looked up from reference TRBV9 and TRBJ1-5): DSGVTQTPKHLITATGQRVTLRCSPRSGDLSVYWYQQSLDQGLQFLIQYYNGEERAKGNILERFSAQQFPDLHSELNLSSLELGDSALYFCASSLEGSQPQHFGDGTRLSIL.